This TCR beta chain was documented in a study of graft-versus-host responses after intestinal transplantation. Processed graft tissue released its intraepithelial and lamina propria lymphocytes. With regard to this clone: What it binds is not known.

Data came from immunoSEQ multiplex PCR; TCRdb stores just in-frame clones and leaves some out. The data show around 16,000 clones, approximately 83% seen once. This CDR3 is 16 amino acids long. Germline V CDR1 and CDR2: SEHNR, FQNEAQ (reference sequence). Trimming shortened V by 6 bases and J by 0 bases, and 17 bases separated the two germline ends. General study points: Where graft-donor T cell macrochimerism was present, patients had high graft-versus-host to host-versus-graft clonal ratios in allografts.

The TCR originated in a human patient who received an intestinal transplant, so some T cells may come from the graft donor. The chain carries TRBV7-9 and TRBJ1-1; TRBD1 is a possible D gene (6 bases). The source was ileum tissue, collected 580 to 600 days after intestinal transplantation. In nucleotides, the CDR3 is TGTGCCAGCAGTAGCATGAGGGGACACATGAACACTGAAGCTTTCTTT. It translates to CASSSMRGHMNTEAFF.